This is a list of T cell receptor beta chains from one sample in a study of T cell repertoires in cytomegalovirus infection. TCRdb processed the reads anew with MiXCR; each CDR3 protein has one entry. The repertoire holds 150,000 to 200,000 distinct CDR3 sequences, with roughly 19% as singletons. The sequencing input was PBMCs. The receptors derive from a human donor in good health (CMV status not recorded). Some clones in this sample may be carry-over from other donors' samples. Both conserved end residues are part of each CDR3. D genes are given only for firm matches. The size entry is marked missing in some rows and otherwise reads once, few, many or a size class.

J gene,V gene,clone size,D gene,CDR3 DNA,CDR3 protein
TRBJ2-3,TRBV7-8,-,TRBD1,TGTGCCAGCAGCTTATTGGACGGGACAGGGGGCAAGAGAGATACGCAGTATTTT,CASSLLDGTGGKRDTQYF
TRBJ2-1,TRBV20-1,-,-,TGCAGTGCTAGGGGTTTTGGGGGGAGCTCCTACAATGAGCAGTTCTTC,CSARGFGGSSYNEQFF
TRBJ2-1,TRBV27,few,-,TGTGCCAGCAGACGAACAGGGTACGGTGAGCAGTTCTTC,CASRRTGYGEQFF
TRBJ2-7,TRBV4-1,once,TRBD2,TGCGCCAGCAGTCTGAAGACCGGGACTAGCGGCACCTACGAGCAGTACTTC,CASSLKTGTSGTYEQYF
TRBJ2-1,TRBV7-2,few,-,TGTGCCAGCAGCTTAGTTTCGGGGGCTGAGCAGTTCTTC,CASSLVSGAEQFF
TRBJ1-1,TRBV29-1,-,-,TGCAGCGTTGTGGACGTTTCATCTGAAGCTTTCTTT,CSVVDVSSEAFF
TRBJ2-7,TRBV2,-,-,TGTGCCAGCAGCCCGTCCGGGTTACCCTCCTACGAGCAGTACTTC,CASSPSGLPSYEQYF
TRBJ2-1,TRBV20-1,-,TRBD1,TGCAGTGCCAGGGACAGTTTGAATATCTTGGGTGAGCAGTTCTTC,CSARDSLNILGEQFF
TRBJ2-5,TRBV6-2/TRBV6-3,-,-,TGTGCCAGCAGTCGGTCCCTTCTAGTTGGAGGCTTAGGAGAGACCCAGTACTTC,CASSRSLLVGGLGETQYF
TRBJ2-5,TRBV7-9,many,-,TGTGCCAGCAGCTTAGCCAGCGCCTTAAGGGGGACCCAGTACTTC,CASSLASALRGTQYF
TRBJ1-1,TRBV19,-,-,TGTGCCAGTAGTATGACAGGAAGGAACACTGAAGCTTTCTTT,CASSMTGRNTEAFF
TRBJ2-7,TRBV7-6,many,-,TGTGCCAGCAGCCTATCCCAGGGCTACGAGCAGTACTTC,CASSLSQGYEQYF
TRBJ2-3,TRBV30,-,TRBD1,TGTGCCTGGGGACAGGGATTTAGCACAGATACGCAGTATTTT,CAWGQGFSTDTQYF
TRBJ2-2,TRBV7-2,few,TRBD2,TGTGCCAGCAGCTTATCGGGGGGACTAGTCCACACCGGGGAGCTGTTTTTT,CASSLSGGLVHTGELFF
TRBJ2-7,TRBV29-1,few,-,TGCAGCGTTGGAAGGTTACCCTACGAGCAGTACTTC,CSVGRLPYEQYF
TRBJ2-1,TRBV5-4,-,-,TGTGCCAGCACCTTTCCGGGAGACAATGAGCAGTTCTTC,CASTFPGDNEQFF
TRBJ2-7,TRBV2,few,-,TGTGCCAGTCAGGGGAAGGAGCAGTACTTC,CASQGKEQYF
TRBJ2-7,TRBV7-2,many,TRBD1,TGTGCCAGCAGCATGACAGGGTTAATCTACGAGCAGTACTTC,CASSMTGLIYEQYF
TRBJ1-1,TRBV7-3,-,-,TGTGCCAGCAGCCAGGGCGCTGAAGCTTTCTTT,CASSQGAEAFF
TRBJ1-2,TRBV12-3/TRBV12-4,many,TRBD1,TGTGCCAGCACCCGGGACAGTCTCTATGGCTACACCTTC,CASTRDSLYGYTF
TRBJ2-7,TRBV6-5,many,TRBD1,TGTGCCAGCAGTTATCCCGGGACAGGGAAGCGCGAGCAGTACTTC,CASSYPGTGKREQYF
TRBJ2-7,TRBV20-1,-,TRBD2,TGCAGTGCTCCCCATCCTGGACTAGCGCGCTACGAGCAGTACTTC,CSAPHPGLARYEQYF
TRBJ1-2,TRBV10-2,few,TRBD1,TGCGCCAGCAGTGAGCTAACAGGGGGGGGCTACACCTTC,CASSELTGGGYTF
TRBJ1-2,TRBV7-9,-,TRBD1,TGTGCCAGCAGCATACTCCGGGACAGGGAACTCTTTGGCTACACCTTC,CASSILRDRELFGYTF
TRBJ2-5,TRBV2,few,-,TGTGCCAGCAGCAGGGAAATGGGAGAGACCCAGTACTTC,CASSREMGETQYF
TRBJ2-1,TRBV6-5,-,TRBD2,TGTGCCAGCGCCACGTATAGCGGGAGGTACAATGAGCAGTTCTTC,CASATYSGRYNEQFF
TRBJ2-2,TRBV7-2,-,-,TGTGCCAGCAGCGCCACTAGGGACACCGGGGAGCTGTTTTTT,CASSATRDTGELFF
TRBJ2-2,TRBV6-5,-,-,TGTGCCGCCTCACCGGTCAACACCGGGGAGCTGTTTTTT,CAASPVNTGELFF